This is a list of T cell receptor beta chains from one sample in a study of T-cell memory formation after mild COVID-19. TCRdb fed the 5' RACE reads into MiXCR, producing one record per CDR3 protein. The sample records 540,000 or so distinct CDR3 sequences, roughly 22% being singletons. Sequenced: PBMCs or a T cell subset sorted from them (not recorded which). These receptors were taken from an adult woman who had mild COVID-19 (a few samples of this study predate the infection). Cell type and time point are not known. CDR3s include the opening cysteine and the closing phenylalanine or tryptophan. The D gene is left open where the match is weak. The size entry is marked missing in some rows and otherwise reads once, few, many or a size class.

D	V	J	size	CDR3	DNA
TRBD1	TRBV30	TRBJ1-1	NA	CAWNRGIGNSEAFF	TGTGCCTGGAACAGGGGTATTGGTAATTCTGAAGCTTTCTTT
TRBD2	TRBV7-9	TRBJ2-1	few	CASSHRLAAGNEQFF	TGTGCCAGCAGCCATAGACTAGCGGCCGGCAATGAGCAGTTCTTC
NA	TRBV25-1	TRBJ2-7	few	CASSEFPVFEQYF	TGTGCCAGCAGTGAATTCCCCGTTTTCGAGCAGTACTTC
NA	TRBV5-1	TRBJ1-2	NA	CASSSQEGPYGYTF	TGCGCCAGCAGCTCCCAGGAGGGGCCCTATGGCTACACCTTC
NA	TRBV3-1	TRBJ2-5	few	CASSQTGTYQETQYF	TGTGCCAGCAGCCAGACGGGGACCTACCAAGAGACCCAGTACTTC
NA	TRBV29-1	TRBJ1-1	NA	CSANTHTGTEAFF	TGCAGCGCCAACACTCATACGGGGACTGAAGCTTTCTTT
TRBD2	TRBV5-8	TRBJ2-7	NA	CASSPPGTRSSYEQYF	TGTGCCAGCAGCCCTCCCGGGACTAGGAGTTCCTACGAGCAGTACTTC
NA	TRBV30	TRBJ1-2	NA	CAWSGRTAPTWSGYTF	TGTGCCTGGAGTGGACGGACAGCCCCGACCTGGAGCGGCTACACCTTC
TRBD2	TRBV7-2	TRBJ2-2	NA	CASSSPAGATGELFF	TGTGCCAGCAGCTCCCCAGCGGGAGCCACCGGGGAGCTGTTTTTT
NA	TRBV7-2	TRBJ2-1	NA	CASSLGGARYNEQFF	TGTGCCAGCAGCTTAGGAGGAGCCAGATACAATGAGCAGTTCTTC
TRBD2	TRBV9	TRBJ2-2	NA	CASSGEGLAGLTNTGELFF	TGTGCCAGCAGCGGAGAGGGACTAGCGGGCCTTACGAACACCGGGGAGCTGTTTTTT
NA	TRBV12-3/TRBV12-4	TRBJ2-7	few	CASSFTGTSFPVQYF	TGTGCCAGCAGTTTTACGGGGACATCTTTTCCTGTGCAGTACTTC
TRBD2	TRBV5-5	TRBJ2-3	many	CASSAIPTPRSGRDTQYF	TGTGCCAGCAGCGCGATCCCGACTCCCCGGAGCGGGAGGGATACGCAGTATTTT
NA	TRBV12-3/TRBV12-4	TRBJ1-6	few	CASSLGAPGVAPLHF	TGTGCCAGCAGTTTAGGAGCGCCAGGAGTGGCACCCCTCCACTTT
NA	TRBV29-1	TRBJ1-2	NA	CSVPEGVTLSPPNYGYTF	TGCAGCGTTCCCGAGGGAGTGACACTCTCCCCCCCTAACTATGGCTACACCTTC
TRBD2	TRBV6-5	TRBJ2-7	few	CASSYFAGGPYEQYF	TGTGCCAGCAGTTACTTTGCGGGGGGTCCCTACGAGCAGTACTTC
NA	TRBV5-1	TRBJ2-2	NA	CASSGGAPRPGELFF	TGCGCCAGCAGCGGTGGGGCCCCACGGCCCGGGGAGCTGTTTTTT
NA	TRBV5-1	TRBJ2-2	few	CASSLLSPGDTGELFF	TGCGCCAGCAGCTTGTTGAGTCCCGGGGACACCGGGGAGCTGTTTTTT
NA	TRBV24-1	TRBJ1-1	NA	CATSDSGLDTEAFF	TGTGCCACCAGTGACTCCGGGCTTGATACTGAAGCTTTCTTT
NA	TRBV5-1	TRBJ1-3	NA	CASSLVGNRLSGNTIYF	TGCGCCAGCAGCTTGGTCGGGAACAGGCTCTCTGGAAACACCATATATTTT
NA	TRBV12-3/TRBV12-4	TRBJ1-5	NA	CASNRLTNQPQHF	TGTGCCAGCAATAGACTGACTAATCAGCCCCAGCATTTT
NA	TRBV5-1	TRBJ2-7	NA	CASSLGDQYEQYF	TGCGCCAGCAGCTTAGGAGACCAATACGAGCAGTACTTC
NA	TRBV29-1	TRBJ2-2	few	CSVDDGLNAGELFF	TGCAGCGTTGACGACGGCCTGAACGCCGGGGAGCTGTTTTTT
NA	TRBV20-1	TRBJ1-5	NA	CSARRERGKDQPQHF	TGCAGTGCTAGGAGGGAGAGGGGGAAGGATCAGCCCCAGCATTTT
TRBD2	TRBV7-2	TRBJ2-7	NA	CASTTGGYEQYF	TGTGCCAGCACCACCGGGGGGTACGAGCAGTACTTC
TRBD2	TRBV7-2	TRBJ2-7	few	CASSLAPGEGQYF	TGTGCCAGCAGCCTGGCTCCGGGGGAGGGGCAGTACTTC
NA	TRBV29-1	TRBJ2-5	NA	CSVEAVGRRKETQYF	TGCAGCGTTGAAGCTGTCGGTAGGCGGAAAGAGACCCAGTACTTC
NA	TRBV11-2	TRBJ2-1	NA	CASSSTSAYNEQFF	TGTGCCAGCAGCTCAACATCAGCCTACAATGAGCAGTTCTTC
NA	TRBV6-5	TRBJ2-5	once	CASSYGRGVETQYF	TGTGCCAGCAGTTACGGCAGGGGCGTAGAGACCCAGTACTTC
TRBD2	TRBV9	TRBJ2-3	NA	CASSVGTSRDTQYF	TGTGCCAGCAGCGTGGGGACTAGCCGAGATACGCAGTATTTT
TRBD2	TRBV4-3	TRBJ2-7	NA	CASSQDLGLAGVHHEQYF	TGCGCCAGCAGCCAAGATTTAGGACTAGCGGGAGTTCACCACGAGCAGTACTTC
NA	TRBV15	TRBJ1-1	few	CATSRDRAGTAEAFF	TGTGCCACCAGCAGAGATAGGGCAGGGACGGCTGAAGCTTTCTTT
NA	TRBV5-1	TRBJ2-5	few	CASSLRQGGEETQYF	TGCGCCAGCAGCTTGAGACAGGGAGGGGAAGAGACCCAGTACTTC
NA	TRBV5-5	TRBJ1-4	NA	CASSPHSRDEKLFF	TGTGCCAGCAGCCCCCACTCAAGGGACGAAAAACTGTTTTTT
NA	TRBV29-1	TRBJ1-1	NA	CSVVYGYTEAFF	TGCAGCGTTGTGTATGGGTACACTGAAGCTTTCTTT
TRBD1	TRBV5-1	TRBJ2-1	many	CASSSKPGTGREQFF	TGCGCCAGCAGCTCGAAACCCGGGACAGGCCGTGAGCAGTTCTTC
NA	TRBV20-1	TRBJ2-3	NA	CSARVGGFGTDTQYF	TGCAGTGCTAGAGTTGGCGGATTTGGCACAGATACGCAGTATTTT
NA	TRBV5-1	TRBJ2-1	many	CASRKGGSEPYNEQFF	TGCGCCAGCAGAAAAGGAGGGAGTGAACCCTACAATGAGCAGTTCTTC
TRBD1	TRBV12-3/TRBV12-4	TRBJ1-5	few	CASSLEGAWQPQHF	TGTGCCAGCAGTTTAGAGGGGGCCTGGCAGCCCCAGCATTTT
NA	TRBV7-9	TRBJ2-1	NA	CASSFPGHEQFF	TGTGCCAGCAGCTTCCCAGGGCATGAGCAGTTCTTC
TRBD1	TRBV5-1	TRBJ1-1	many	CASSWDRGTEAFF	TGCGCCAGCAGCTGGGACAGGGGCACTGAAGCTTTCTTT
NA	TRBV14	TRBJ2-5	NA	CASSPGPGELARGETQYF	TGTGCCAGCAGCCCAGGACCGGGGGAACTCGCTCGCGGGGAGACCCAGTACTTC
NA	TRBV7-9	TRBJ2-7	NA	CASSFPGEYHEQYF	TGTGCCAGCAGCTTCCCAGGGGAGTACCACGAGCAGTACTTC
NA	TRBV12-3/TRBV12-4	TRBJ2-1	NA	CASKQTYGESYNEQFF	TGTGCCAGCAAACAGACCTACGGTGAATCCTACAATGAGCAGTTCTTC
TRBD2	TRBV29-1	TRBJ2-1	few	CSSDTSGVLNEQFF	TGCAGCTCCGATACTAGCGGGGTTTTGAATGAGCAGTTCTTC
TRBD1	TRBV27	TRBJ1-2	NA	CASSSVQGAWGYTF	TGTGCCAGCAGTTCGGTACAGGGGGCTTGGGGCTACACCTTC
TRBD1	TRBV5-1	TRBJ2-2	NA	CASSLRDSNTGELFF	TGCGCCAGCAGCTTGCGGGACAGCAACACCGGGGAGCTGTTTTTT
NA	TRBV5-5	TRBJ2-1	few	CASSPLARELVNEQFF	TGTGCCAGCAGCCCCCTGGCCAGGGAGCTCGTCAATGAGCAGTTCTTC
NA	TRBV5-8	TRBJ2-1	few	CASTAEGGSYNEQFF	TGTGCCAGCACAGCGGAGGGGGGCTCCTACAATGAGCAGTTCTTC
NA	TRBV6-5	TRBJ2-7	NA	CASSQGVEQYF	TGTGCCAGCAGTCAAGGGGTCGAGCAGTACTTC
NA	TRBV27	TRBJ2-1	few	CASSSDRFYNEQFF	TGTGCCAGCAGTTCAGACAGATTCTACAATGAGCAGTTCTTC
NA	TRBV5-1	TRBJ2-7	many	CASSTLSGSYEQYF	TGCGCCAGCAGTACCCTGAGCGGTTCCTACGAGCAGTACTTC